This T cell receptor beta chain is drawn from a study of blood T cell repertoires in COVID-19. Study-wide context: The cDNA or gDNA used as material had been derived from T cells, B-cell-depleted T cells, or PBMCs.

The CDR3 sequence is 13 residues long. Germline assignment: CDR1 SGHTA and CDR2 FQGTGA. V lost 5 bases and J lost 8, with 13 bases in between. The authors' processing: Reference gene primers were amplified, and this amplification served to estimate nucleated cell counts. This table comes from immunoSEQ multiplex PCR, and its TCRdb copy is limited to in-frame clones, with some not included. V, J and clone size are taken as reported in that table, and D and trimming were inferred from the DNA itself. The repertoire includes about 120,000 clones, 85% of them detected once, and 3.9% sits in the top ten. The sample was peripheral blood. The J gene is TRBJ2-1, the V gene TRBV7-3; D is perhaps TRBD2 (5 bases). The receptor comes from a man aged 55 to 70 with acute or convalescent COVID-19. CDR3: CASSLRGRDEQFF. For the CDR3, the DNA is TGTGCCAGCAGCCTCCGGGGTCGCGATGAGCAGTTCTTC.